The 28 T cell receptor beta chains presented below share a single source sample, sequenced in a study of identical twins. A single record per CDR3 protein comes from TCRdb applying MiXCR to the 5' RACE reads. The sample contains hundreds of thousands of distinct CDR3 sequences, around 12% of which appear only once. These data are also associated with another study on yellow fever vaccine responses in identical twins.

Sequencing was carried out using CD8+ T cells sorted from blood. These receptors all stem from a woman under 30 in good health.

In its sample, this clonotype was seen many times. The chain is built from TRBV5-6 and TRBJ2-1; 7 bases fit TRBD2. With 0 bases clipped from V and 6 bases from J, the junction kept 3 bases outside the gene matches. Germline-derived CDR1 and CDR2 are SGHDT and YYEEEE. This CDR3 is built from 14 residues. The CDR3 sequence is CASSLGLALNEQFF. The CDR3 DNA follows: TGTGCCAGCAGCTTGGGACTAGCTCTCAATGAGCAGTTCTTC.

In nucleotides, the CDR3 is TGTGCCATCAGGGGAGAAGTCATCGAGCAGTACTTC. Translation: CAIRGEVIEQYF. This chain links TRBV10-3 with TRBJ2-7; TRBD2 might be the D (5 bases). The length of the CDR3 is 12 residues. Germline CDR1 is ENHRY and CDR2 is SYGVKD. V was cut by 6 bases and J by 6 bases, with 12 bases left in between.

The rearrangement links TRBV29-1 to TRBJ2-5; D might be TRBD2 (6 bases). The CDR3 totals 15 residues. The V gene lost 0 bases and the J gene lost 5 bases, with 16 bases spanning the gap. Germline assignment: CDR1 SQVTM and CDR2 ANQGSEA. The CDR3: CSVEDWRQGLETQYF. The CDR3 DNA reads TGCAGCGTTGAAGATTGGCGTCAGGGACTGGAGACCCAGTACTTC. The entire variable domain, with the rest obtained from reference TRBV29-1 and TRBJ2-5, is as follows: SAVISQKPSRDICQRGTSLTIQCQVDSQVTMMFWYRQQPGQSLTLIATANQGSEATYESGFVIDKFPISRPNLTFSTLTVSNMSPEDSSIYLCSVEDWRQGLETQYFGPGTRLLVL.

This clonotype was counted only a few times. The genes are TRBV15 and TRBJ2-7; D is perhaps TRBD1 or TRBD2 (5 bases each). CDR1 and CDR2 (germline): LNHNV, YYDKDF (reference sequence). V was cut by 0 bases and J by 5 bases, with 8 bases left in between. CDR3 length: 13 residues. The CDR3 bases are TGTGCCACCAGCAGAGATAGAGGGGACGAGCAGTACTTC. Protein: CATSRDRGDEQYF.

This clonotype was seen a handful of times. The rearrangement links TRBV20-1 to TRBJ2-7; 7 nucleotides match TRBD2. CDR3 size: 14 residues. Germline trimming cut 0 bases from V and 3 bases from J; bases unmatched to any gene: 5. CDR1 and CDR2 from the germline V gene are DFQATT and SNEGSKA (reference sequence). The CDR3 DNA sequence: TGCAGTGCTAGAGACGGGGAGGGAAACTACGAGCAGTACTTC. Translating it yields CSARDGEGNYEQYF.

Many counts were recorded for this clonotype. The gene calls are TRBV4-1 and TRBJ2-5; 9 bases line up with TRBD2. The CDR3 is made up of 14 amino acids. The ends lost 0 bases at V and 12 bases at J; junction bases unmatched: 8. Germline V gene lookup returns CDR1 MGHRA and CDR2 YSYEKL. The CDR3 DNA follows: TGCGCCAGCAGCCAAGACGTAGCGGGAGCCCCCAAGTACTTC. This translates into CASSQDVAGAPKYF.

This clonotype was counted ten times or more. The CDR3 DNA reads TGTGCCAGCAGCTCCGGGGGGGGGCGCCCCATGGTTCAGTACTTC. It encodes CASSSGGGRPMVQYF. The chain combines TRBV11-2 with TRBJ2-4; the match to TRBD2 covers 8 bases. The CDR3 is made up of 15 amino acids. Germline CDR1 is SGHAT and CDR2 is FQNNGV. Trimming removed 4 bases from V and 11 bases from J; junction bases left unmatched: 13.

This clonotype was found many times. The DNA for the CDR3 is TGCAGCGTTGAATCGGCGTATGGCTACACCTTC. Residues: CSVESAYGYTF. The chain combines TRBV29-1 with TRBJ1-2; unclear D gene. Germline V CDR1 and CDR2: SQVTM, ANQGSEA. The CDR3 runs to 11 residues. Trimming shortened V by 2 bases and J by 5 bases, and 6 bases separated the two germline ends.

There are many counts of this clonotype. This chain connects TRBV12-3 or TRBV12-4 to TRBJ2-7, with D perhaps assigned TRBD1 or TRBD2 (6 bases each). The V and J ends lost 8 bases and 6 bases respectively, with 11 bases between them. The CDR3 consists of 11 residues. Here the CDR3 reads CASAEGVEQYF. CDR3 DNA sequence: TGTGCCAGCGCGGAGGGGGTCGAGCAGTACTTC.

About this clonotype: This may be a read error: a much more frequent sequence differs by one nucleotide. For the CDR3, the DNA is TGTGCCAGCAGCTTAGATACAATTGACGGGCAGTACTTC. Amino acids: CASSLDTIDGQYF. The chain couples TRBV7-3 to TRBJ2-7; D is undetermined. This CDR3 is built from 13 residues. V lost 2 bases and J 9 bases, leaving 14 bases between the germline ends. Germline V gives CDR1 SGHTA, CDR2 FQGTGA. The entire variable domain, with the rest obtained from reference TRBV7-3 and TRBJ2-7, is as follows: GAGVSQTPSNKVTEKGKYVELRCDPISGHTALYWYRQSLGQGPEFLIYFQGTGAADDSGLPNDRFFAVRPEGSVSTLKIQRTERGDSAVYLCASSLDTIDGQYFGPGTRLTVT.

This clonotype was counted only a few times. V gene TRBV11-1 combines with J gene TRBJ1-1, with D hard to call. The CDR3 consists of 15 residues. Per germline, CDR1 SGHAT and CDR2 FQDESV (reference sequence). V was clipped by 3 bases and J by 0 bases, with 11 bases between them. CDR3 in DNA: TGTGCCAGCAGCTTCGAGAGACATATGAACACTGAAGCTTTCTTT. This encodes CASSFERHMNTEAFF.

This clonotype was counted at least ten times. The chain carries TRBV12-3 or TRBV12-4 and TRBJ2-3; weak D call: TRBD1 (6 bases). The CDR3 spans 15 residues. With 3 bases removed from V and 2 bases from J, the gap between germline ends came to 12 bases. The CDR3 region is CASSFGQGITDTQYF. For the CDR3, the DNA is TGTGCCAGCAGTTTCGGTCAGGGGATCACAGATACGCAGTATTTT.

The chain links TRBV28 to TRBJ2-7; D call uncertain. The CDR3 runs 14 residues. The germline CDR1 and CDR2 sequences are MDHEN and SYDVKM. V lost 2 bases, J lost 0 bases, and 8 bases lay in between. CDR3 loop: CASSLHDRSYEQYF. DNA of the CDR3: TGTGCCAGCAGTTTACATGACCGCTCCTACGAGCAGTACTTC.

This clonotype appeared a few times. V gene TRBV12-3 or TRBV12-4 combines with J gene TRBJ2-1; D gene ambiguous. The CDR3 spans 14 residues. V was clipped by 8 bases and J by 0 bases, with 11 bases between them. The CDR3 DNA reads TGTGCCAGCTATCATACACCCTCCTACAATGAGCAGTTCTTC. Translating gives CASYHTPSYNEQFF.

The chain links TRBV28 to TRBJ2-1, with TRBD2 identical over 10 bases. CDR1 and CDR2 (germline): MDHEN, SYDVKM. The CDR3 has 20 amino acids. V was clipped by 5 bases and J by 2 bases; unmatched bases: 18. Written as DNA, the CDR3 is TGTGCCAGCAGTATCCTGATATACCGGACTAGCGGAGAGACCTACAATGAGCAGTTCTTC. This encodes CASSILIYRTSGETYNEQFF.

The chain carries TRBV2 and TRBJ2-5; D is ambiguous. The CDR3 extends over 16 amino acids. CDR1 is SNHLY and CDR2 is FYNNEI in the germline V gene. V lost 3 bases and J 1 base, leaving 15 bases between the germline ends. The CDR3 DNA follows: TGTGCCAGCAGTGAGGGTTTTGGCGGAGCCCAAGAGACCCAGTACTTC. This encodes CASSEGFGGAQETQYF. Variable domain in full (rest from reference TRBV2 and TRBJ2-5): EPEVTQTPSHQVTQMGQEVILRCVPISNHLYFYWYRQILGQKVEFLVSFYNNEISEKSEIFDDQFSVERPDGSNFTLKIRSTKLEDSAMYFCASSEGFGGAQETQYFGPGTRLLVL.

The J gene is TRBJ2-1, the V gene TRBV9; perhaps D is TRBD1 or TRBD2 (7 bases each). Between the trimmed V and J ends, which lost 0 bases and 6 bases, there was a span of 16 bases. The CDR3 totals 16 residues. CDR1 SGDLS and CDR2 YYNGEE come from the germline V gene. The CDR3 sequence: CASSVAARGGLNEQFF. Written as DNA, the CDR3 is TGTGCCAGCAGCGTAGCGGCCAGGGGGGGGCTCAATGAGCAGTTCTTC.

The chain uses TRBV6-1 and TRBJ2-4; tentatively, D is TRBD2 (6 bases). V was clipped by 3 bases and J by 0 bases, with 15 bases between them. The CDR3 spans 17 residues. From germline, CDR1 is MNHNS and CDR2 SASEGT. The CDR3 DNA is TGTGCCAGCAGTGACGATTCGGACTATCTAGCCAAAAACATTCAGTACTTC. Translated: CASSDDSDYLAKNIQYF.

This clonotype turned up a few times. The chain is built from TRBV10-2 and TRBJ2-7, with TRBD2 matching 8 bases. The CDR3 is 17 amino acids. Losses at the gene ends were 0 bases for V and 0 bases for J; bases not matched to a gene: 7. Germline CDR1 reads WSHSY; CDR2 reads SAAADI. The CDR3 coding sequence is TGCGCCAGCAGTGAGTCGACACAGCGGGAGACCTCCTACGAGCAGTACTTC. It encodes CASSESTQRETSYEQYF.

The chain recombines TRBV29-1 with TRBJ1-1; unclear D gene. Germline V gene sequence: CDR1 SQVTM, CDR2 ANQGSEA. Trimming took 3 bases from V and 8 from J, leaving 7 bases between them. The CDR3 extends over 10 amino acids. The CDR3 loop reads CSVDGYEAFF. In DNA, the CDR3 is TGCAGCGTTGACGGCTACGAAGCTTTCTTT.

This chain joins TRBV5-1 and TRBJ1-1, with 7 bases matching TRBD1. The CDR3 sequence is 14 residues long. Germline V gene lookup returns CDR1 SGHRS and CDR2 YFSETQ. The V segment lost 4 bases and the J segment 5 bases; nucleotides outside the gene matches: 8. The CDR3 is CASSHRQGGTEAFF. CDR3 sequence (DNA): TGCGCCAGCAGCCACCGACAGGGAGGGACTGAAGCTTTCTTT.

This chain connects TRBV6-1 to TRBJ2-7, with 7 bases fitting TRBD1. Germline V gene lookup returns CDR1 MNHNS and CDR2 SASEGT. The CDR3 consists of 16 residues. The J segment lost 3 bases and the V segment lost 6 bases, leaving 14 bases of the junction unmatched. The chain's CDR3 is CASSSGTVGVNYEQYV. The DNA for the CDR3 is TGTGCCAGCAGCTCTGGGACAGTGGGTGTTAACTACGAGCAGTACGTC.

This chain connects TRBV7-9 to TRBJ2-5; the match to TRBD1 covers 9 bases. CDR1 SEHNR and CDR2 FQNEAQ come from the germline V gene (reference sequence). After removal of 3 bases from V and 1 base from J, the junction contained 6 bases not matched to a gene. There are 16 residues in the CDR3. CDR3 nucleotides: TGTGCCAGCAGCTTTGCGGGACAGGGTCCCCAAGAGACCCAGTACTTC. Its translation: CASSFAGQGPQETQYF.

CDR3 in DNA: TGTGCCAGCAGTACCGGGACAGGGCTTGGCACAGATACGCAGTATTTT. It yields the protein CASSTGTGLGTDTQYF. The chain joins TRBV12-3 or TRBV12-4 to TRBJ2-3, with 9 bases identical to TRBD1. Unmatched junction bases numbered 7, after V lost 5 bases and J lost 1 base. The CDR3 runs 16 residues.

The V and J genes are TRBV10-3 and TRBJ1-5; D not certain. Trimming removed 4 bases from V and 0 bases from J, with 7 bases in between. The CDR3 length is 14 residues. Germline-derived CDR1 and CDR2 are ENHRY and SYGVKD. As DNA, the CDR3 is TGTGCCATCAGTGGGATTTATAGCAATCAGCCCCAGCATTTT. This codes for CAISGIYSNQPQHF.

This clonotype was seen more than once but under ten times. This chain links TRBV6-5 with TRBJ2-3; weak D call: TRBD2 (6 bases). CDR1 and CDR2 from the germline V gene are MNHEY and SVGAGI. Trimming stripped 4 bases from V and 6 bases from J, with 17 bases between. This CDR3 is 15 amino acids long. The CDR3 here is CASSSISGRGDTQYF. In DNA, the CDR3 is TGTGCCAGCAGTTCAATTAGCGGCCGCGGGGATACGCAGTATTTT.

The J gene is TRBJ2-1, the V gene TRBV6-1; 12 nucleotides align to TRBD2. V gave up 4 bases and J gave up 4 bases; unmatched junction bases: 2. Germline V gives CDR1 MNHNS, CDR2 SASEGT. The CDR3 consists of 15 residues. The CDR3 coding sequence is TGTGCCAGCAGTGTAACTAGCGGGGGGTACAATGAGCAGTTCTTC. Translating it yields CASSVTSGGYNEQFF.

This clonotype was recorded a few times. This chain connects TRBV12-3 or TRBV12-4 to TRBJ2-3; TRBD1 or TRBD2 may be the D gene (5 bases each). The germline V and J ends were trimmed by 6 bases and 2 bases, with 18 bases remaining between them. The length of the CDR3 is 16 residues. DNA for the CDR3: TGTGCCAGCAGCTACAGTTCGGGGACGCTCACAGATACGCAGTATTTT. The encoded protein is CASSYSSGTLTDTQYF.